This T cell receptor (beta chain) was found in a study of blood T cell repertoires in COVID-19. Across the study: Donors in the United States, Italy and Spain gave samples during acute or convalescent COVID-19.

Produced via immunoSEQ multiplex PCR; TCRdb's table is partial and in-frame only. The repertoire holds some 83,000 clones, over 70% seen once, with roughly 11% in the top ten. The trim removed 7 bases at V and 5 bases at J, leaving 3 bases unmatched. This CDR3 is 12 amino acids long. Germline V gene data show CDR1 as SQVTM and CDR2 as ANQGSEA. The V call is TRBV29-1, the J call TRBJ1-4; 8 nucleotides match TRBD1. Sequenced input: peripheral blood. The TCR was taken from a man aged 45-65 years with acute or convalescent COVID-19. The chain's CDR3 is CSGGTGNEKLFF. As DNA, the CDR3 is TGCAGCGGAGGGACAGGAAATGAAAAACTGTTTTTT.